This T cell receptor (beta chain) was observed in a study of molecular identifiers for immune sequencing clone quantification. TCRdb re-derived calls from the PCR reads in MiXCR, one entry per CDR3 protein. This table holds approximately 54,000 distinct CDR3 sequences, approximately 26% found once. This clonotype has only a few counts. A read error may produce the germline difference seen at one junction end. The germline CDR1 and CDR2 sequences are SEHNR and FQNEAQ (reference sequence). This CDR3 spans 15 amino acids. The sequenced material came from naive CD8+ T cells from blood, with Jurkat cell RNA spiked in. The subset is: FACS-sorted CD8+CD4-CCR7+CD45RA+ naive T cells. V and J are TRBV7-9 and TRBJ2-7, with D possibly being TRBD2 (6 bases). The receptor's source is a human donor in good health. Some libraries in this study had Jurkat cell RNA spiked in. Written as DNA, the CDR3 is TGTGACAGCAGCTCTGGACTTGCCGCGGGAAACGAGCAGTACTTC. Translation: CDSSSGLAAGNEQYF.